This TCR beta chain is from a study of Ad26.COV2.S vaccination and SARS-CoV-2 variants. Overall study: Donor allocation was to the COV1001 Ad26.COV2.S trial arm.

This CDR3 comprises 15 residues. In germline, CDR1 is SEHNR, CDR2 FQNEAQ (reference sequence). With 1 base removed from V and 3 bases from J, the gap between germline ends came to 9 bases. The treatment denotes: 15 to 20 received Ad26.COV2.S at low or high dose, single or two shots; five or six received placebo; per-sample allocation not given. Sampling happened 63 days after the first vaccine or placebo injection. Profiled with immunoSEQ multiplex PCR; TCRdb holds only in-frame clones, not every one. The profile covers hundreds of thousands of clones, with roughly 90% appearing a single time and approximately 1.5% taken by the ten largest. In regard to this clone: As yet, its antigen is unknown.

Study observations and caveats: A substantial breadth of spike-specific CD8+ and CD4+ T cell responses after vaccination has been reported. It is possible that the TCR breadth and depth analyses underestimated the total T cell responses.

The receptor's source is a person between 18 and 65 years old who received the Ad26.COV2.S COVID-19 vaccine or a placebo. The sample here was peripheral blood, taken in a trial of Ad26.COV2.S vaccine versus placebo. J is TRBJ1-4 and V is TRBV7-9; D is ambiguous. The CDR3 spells CASSLGVHANEKLFF. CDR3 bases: TGTGCCAGCAGCTTAGGAGTTCACGCTAATGAAAAACTGTTTTTT.